Included here is one TCR beta chain sequence, with context. In the original workflow: Amplification with reference gene primers provided the estimates of nucleated cell counts. Using immunoSEQ multiplex PCR, the repertoire was profiled, and TCRdb retains in-frame clones only, with some absent. V, J and clone size reflect that table, while D and trimming were determined from the DNA. The sample shows just over 70,000 clones, about 80% of them seen only once. This sample is part of a study of blood T cell repertoires in COVID-19. Background on the study: Sample material is recorded as cDNA or gDNA derived from T cells, B-cell-depleted T cells, or PBMCs.

CDR3 length: 16 residues. After removal of 6 bases from V and 7 bases from J, the junction contained 15 bases not matched to a gene. CDR1 is MNHEY, CDR2 SMNVEV, per germline (reference sequence). The V call is TRBV27, the J call TRBJ2-1; 7 bases fit TRBD2. This receptor was taken from an older man who had recovered from COVID-19. Sequencing was performed on peripheral blood. The chain's CDR3 is CASRVQAGDLFNEQFF. In DNA form, the CDR3 reads TGTGCCAGCAGGGTTCAGGCGGGAGACCTCTTTAATGAGCAGTTCTTC.